A single sample is the source of the 27 T cell receptor beta chains below, sequenced in a study of blood T cells in healthy people across ages. Through a sample-barcoded 5' primer and a J-beta primer mix, a second PCR was run for roughly 6 to 12 cycles. TCRdb ran MiXCR on the 5' RACE reads and lists one entry per CDR3 protein. The sample lists 1.5 million to 1.8 million distinct CDR3 sequences, roughly 43% occurring once. The sequenced sample consisted of blood. Receptors originate from a young woman in good health.

This clonotype was recorded a few times. This chain connects TRBV27 to TRBJ1-5; weak D call: TRBD1 (5 bases). Between the trimmed V and J ends, which lost 5 bases and 7 bases, there was a span of 15 bases. Germline CDR1 and CDR2: MNHEY and SMNVEV (reference sequence). CDR3 length: 14 residues. This chain's CDR3 is CASSPRDVVQPQHF. CDR3 bases: TGTGCCAGCAGTCCTCGGGACGTCGTACAGCCCCAGCATTTT.

V usage is TRBV20-1 and J usage is TRBJ2-3, with 9 bases identical to TRBD2. The germline CDR1 and CDR2 sequences are DFQATT and SNEGSKA (reference sequence). The CDR3 is made up of 13 amino acids. V lost 4 bases, J lost 4 bases, and 3 bases stayed unmatched. The CDR3 here is CSATTSGPDTQYF. CDR3 DNA sequence: TGCAGTGCTACCACTAGCGGGCCAGATACGCAGTATTTT.

The chain combines TRBV20-1 with TRBJ1-1; 8 bases align to TRBD1. J gave up 3 bases and V 2 bases, and 2 bases lay outside the gene matches. The germline CDR1 and CDR2 sequences are DFQATT and SNEGSKA (reference sequence). This CDR3 is built from 13 residues. The CDR3 here is CSARPTGDTEAFF. CDR3 nucleotides: TGCAGTGCTAGACCGACAGGGGACACTGAAGCTTTCTTT.

The J gene is TRBJ2-4, the V gene TRBV15; a weak D match, TRBD1 (6 bases). Trimming stripped 1 base from V and 5 bases from J, with 12 bases between. Germline V gene sequence: CDR1 LNHNV, CDR2 YYDKDF (reference sequence). CDR3 size: 15 residues. The CDR3 DNA sequence: TGTGCCACCAGCAGAGGCAGGGGCGTTGAAAACATTCAGTACTTC. Amino acid sequence: CATSRGRGVENIQYF. Full variable domain (rest looked up from reference TRBV15 and TRBJ2-4): DAMVIQNPRYQVTQFGKPVTLSCSQTLNHNVMYWYQQKSSQAPKLLFHYYDKDFNNEADTPDNFQSRRPNTSFCFLDIRSPGLGDTAMYLCATSRGRGVENIQYFGAGTRLSVL.

The chain carries TRBV6-5 and TRBJ1-2; the D is unclear. From germline, CDR1 is MNHEY and CDR2 SVGAGI. The CDR3 is 13 amino acids. Trimming removed 5 bases at V and 10 bases at J, with 17 bases between. The CDR3 bases are TGTGCCAGCAGTAACGGCCCCTCTTGGGACTACACCTTC. This gives the protein CASSNGPSWDYTF.

In this sample, this clonotype turned up once. The chain recombines TRBV20-1 with TRBJ2-7, with 11 nucleotides matching TRBD1. This CDR3 contains 16 residues. Germline assignment: CDR1 DFQATT and CDR2 SNEGSKA (reference sequence). V was clipped by 0 bases and J by 2 bases; unmatched bases: 6. The CDR3 DNA reads as TGCAGTGCTAGAGACCCGGACAGGGGGCCCACCTACGAGCAGTACTTC. Translating it yields CSARDPDRGPTYEQYF.

The chain has TRBV7-9 and TRBJ1-5; possibly TRBD1 for D (5 bases). The germline gives CDR1 SEHNR, CDR2 FQNEAQ (reference sequence). V lost 4 bases to trimming and J lost 5 bases, with 12 bases between them. CDR3 length: 14 residues. The chain's CDR3 is CASSSTDGHQPQHF. The CDR3 DNA sequence: TGTGCCAGCAGCTCGACAGACGGCCATCAGCCCCAGCATTTT.

This clonotype was counted a few times. The chain's CDR3 is CASLVVSYEQYF. The CDR3 DNA follows: TGTGCCAGCCTGGTAGTTTCCTACGAGCAGTACTTC. The gene calls are TRBV2 and TRBJ2-7; no clear D gene. Germline V gene lookup returns CDR1 SNHLY and CDR2 FYNNEI. V lost 8 bases to trimming and J lost 1 base, with 9 bases between them. This CDR3 spans 12 amino acids.

This chain uses TRBV3-1 with TRBJ1-2; D may be TRBD1 (5 bases). Trimming took off 7 bases at V and 4 bases at J, with 16 bases between the two ends. This CDR3 has 14 residues. In germline, CDR1 is LGHDT, CDR2 YNNKEL (reference sequence). CDR3: CASNEGEGPYGYTF. CDR3 DNA: TGTGCCAGCAACGAAGGGGAGGGCCCCTATGGCTACACCTTC.

The gene calls are TRBV5-1 and TRBJ2-7, with D unclear. The CDR3 consists of 15 residues. V lost 4 bases, J lost 0 bases, and 14 bases lay in between. In germline, CDR1 is SGHRS, CDR2 YFSETQ. CDR3 residues: CASSPERVLSYEQYF. As DNA, the CDR3 is TGCGCCAGCAGCCCCGAAAGGGTCCTCTCCTACGAGCAGTACTTC.

The chain combines TRBV7-9 with TRBJ1-1; tentative D call: TRBD1 (6 bases). Per germline, CDR1 SEHNR and CDR2 FQNEAQ (reference sequence). V shed 5 bases and J shed 3 bases, with 19 bases lying between them. The CDR3 covers 16 residues. The CDR3 bases are TGTGCCAGCAGCCTCCAGACAGGTCGATCTGACACTGAAGCTTTCTTT. Protein product: CASSLQTGRSDTEAFF.

The V gene is TRBV27, the J gene TRBJ2-7; TRBD1 matches at 8 bases. V lost 8 bases, J lost 9 bases, and 15 bases stayed unmatched. Germline V gene sequence: CDR1 MNHEY, CDR2 SMNVEV (reference sequence). CDR3 size: 14 residues. CDR3 loop: CASGPPGQGWGQYF. The CDR3 nucleotides read TGTGCCAGCGGGCCTCCAGGACAGGGTTGGGGGCAGTACTTC.

The chain carries TRBV10-3 and TRBJ2-1, with 9 bases lining up with TRBD2. V dropped 4 bases and J dropped 5; count of bases not matched to a gene: 3. This CDR3 is 14 amino acids long. Germline CDR1 is ENHRY and CDR2 is SYGVKD. Here the CDR3 reads CAISGTSVDNEQFF. The CDR3 coding sequence is TGTGCCATCAGTGGGACTAGCGTCGACAATGAGCAGTTCTTC.

The table lists this clonotype with many counts. CDR3 protein: CSVRQGATNEKLFF. The CDR3, as DNA: TGCAGCGTTCGGCAGGGGGCAACTAATGAAAAACTGTTTTTT. The V and J genes are TRBV29-1 and TRBJ1-4, with 7 bases lining up with TRBD1. The CDR3 has 14 residues. Trimming cost V 5 bases and J 0 bases; bases outside gene matches: 3. CDR1 and CDR2 from the germline V gene are SQVTM and ANQGSEA.

This clonotype was observed a handful of times. The J gene is TRBJ1-4, the V gene TRBV4-1; possibly TRBD1 for D (6 bases). V was trimmed by 1 base and J by 7 bases, leaving 10 bases between them. This CDR3 is 14 amino acids long. Per the germline V gene, CDR1 is MGHRA and CDR2 is YSYEKL. CDR3 nucleotides: TGCGCCAGCAGCCAAGCCAGGGGCACTGAAAAACTGTTTTTT. Translated: CASSQARGTEKLFF.

This chain uses TRBV28 with TRBJ2-3; D unresolved. The V end lost 5 bases, the J end lost 1 base, and 16 bases lay between the germline ends. CDR3 length: 16 residues. CDR1 is MDHEN and CDR2 is SYDVKM in the germline V gene. The CDR3 DNA is TGTGCCAGCAGTCTGCCGGAGACGGCTCGCACAGATACGCAGTATTTT. Its translation: CASSLPETARTDTQYF.

The chain is built from TRBV12-3 or TRBV12-4 and TRBJ2-3, with 11 bases lining up with TRBD2. V shed 6 bases and J 11 bases; nucleotides not matched to a gene: 4. This CDR3 comprises 12 residues. CDR3 residues: CASSLTSGGQYF. The CDR3 nucleotides are TGTGCCAGCAGCCTAACTAGCGGGGGGCAGTATTTT.

Only a few counts were recorded for this clonotype. The chain has TRBV27 and TRBJ2-5; the match to TRBD1 covers 8 bases. The J call could be wrong; TRBJ2-7 is a better fit for the DNA end. The length of the CDR3 is 15 residues. Looked up from germline, CDR1 is MNHEY and CDR2 is SMNVEV (reference sequence). CDR3 protein: CASSLRTGLPYEQYF. CDR3 DNA: TGTGCCAGCAGTTTACGGACAGGGCTCCCCTACGAGCAGTACTTC.

V gene TRBV20-1 combines with J gene TRBJ2-1; 15 nucleotides match TRBD2. The DNA end favors TRBJ2-7, so the J call may be wrong. The germline CDR1 and CDR2 sequences are DFQATT and SNEGSKA (reference sequence). CDR3 length equals 19 residues. Here the CDR3 reads CSASTVPGTSGRTYNEQYF. The DNA for the CDR3 is TGCAGTGCTTCGACAGTCCCCGGGACTAGCGGGAGGACCTACAATGAGCAGTACTTC.

This clonotype was recorded many times. The chain carries TRBV6-6 and TRBJ2-3, with 8 bases matching TRBD2. V gave up 6 bases and J gave up 4 bases; unmatched junction bases: 6. Germline V gene data show CDR1 as MNHNY and CDR2 as SVGAGI (reference sequence). This CDR3 is built from 14 residues. The CDR3 reads CASRDGGAADTQYF. CDR3 nucleotides: TGTGCCAGCAGAGACGGGGGGGCAGCAGATACGCAGTATTTT.

The chain carries TRBV5-1 and TRBJ1-1, with TRBD1 matching 7 bases. J gave up 4 bases and V 4 bases, and 7 bases lay outside the gene matches. Germline V gene sequence: CDR1 SGHRS, CDR2 YFSETQ. CDR3 length: 14 amino acids. In DNA form, the CDR3 reads TGCGCCAGCAGCCCCCGACAGGGACCCACTGAAGCTTTCTTT. Amino acids: CASSPRQGPTEAFF.

CDR3 sequence reads: CASSGIREYEQYF. The CDR3 DNA follows: TGTGCCAGCAGCGGAATCAGGGAGTACGAGCAGTACTTC. The chain uses TRBV7-6 and TRBJ2-5, with D tentatively TRBD1 or TRBD2 (5 bases each). Judging by the DNA end, TRBJ2-7 fits better; the J call may be wrong. Germline CDR1 SGHVS, CDR2 FNYEAQ. The CDR3 has 13 residues.

The chain is built from TRBV20-1 and TRBJ1-5, with D possibly TRBD1 on 5 matching bases. The CDR3 consists of 14 residues. V was trimmed by 1 base and J by 6 bases, leaving 13 bases between them. Germline assignment: CDR1 DFQATT and CDR2 SNEGSKA (reference sequence). CDR3 DNA: TGCAGTGCTAGAGCGGGCAGGGAGGGTCAGCCCCAGCATTTT. Its translation: CSARAGREGQPQHF.

This clonotype has just a few counts. This chain joins TRBV12-5 and TRBJ2-3; the D call may be TRBD1 or TRBD2 (5 bases each). CDR3 length equals 13 residues. Trimming took off 6 bases at V and 2 bases at J, with 9 bases between the two ends. CDR1 and CDR2 from the germline V gene are LGHNT and FRNRAP. The DNA of the CDR3 is TGTGCTAGTGGAGGGACCGCCACAGATACGCAGTATTTT. Its protein product is CASGGTATDTQYF.

This clonotype was counted only a few times. This sequence joins TRBV29-1 and TRBJ2-1; D is possibly TRBD2 (6 bases). Germline V gene sequence: CDR1 SQVTM, CDR2 ANQGSEA. This CDR3 region has 13 residues. With 2 bases removed from V and 4 bases from J, the gap between germline ends came to 9 bases. The CDR3 bases are TGCAGCGTTGAAAGGACTACTTACAATGAGCAGTTCTTC. This codes for CSVERTTYNEQFF.

This clonotype came up many times. The rearrangement joins TRBV9 to TRBJ1-2; D uncertain. CDR1 is SGDLS and CDR2 is YYNGEE in the germline V gene. The V gene lost 0 bases and the J gene lost 2 bases, with 17 bases spanning the gap. The CDR3 has 17 residues. This CDR3 reads CASSVDPTPQRNYGYTF. The DNA of the CDR3 is TGTGCCAGCAGCGTAGACCCGACTCCACAGAGAAACTATGGCTACACCTTC.

The rearrangement links TRBV7-9 to TRBJ2-1; D is undetermined. The CDR3 runs to 15 residues. Germline CDR1 and CDR2: SEHNR and FQNEAQ (reference sequence). V lost 4 bases and J lost 7, with 17 bases in between. The CDR3 is CASSSGSSGVNEQFF. The CDR3, as DNA: TGTGCCAGCAGCTCCGGGTCTTCAGGAGTGAATGAGCAGTTCTTC.